The 2 T cell receptor beta chains in this list originate from one sample, sequenced in a study of beta chain features in type 1 diabetes. The sequenced template was cDNA made from the entire isolated RNA. Sequencing was performed with immunoSEQ multiplex PCR; in TCRdb, only in-frame clones are kept and a portion is missing. The repertoire has 400,000 to 550,000 clones, roughly 10% of them found once; the top ten carry about 0.045%. The sample taken for sequencing was naive CD4+ T cells from blood. All receptors come from a woman in her late teens or twenties in good health.

This clone was detected a few times. The chain employs TRBV7-2 and TRBJ1-4; D gene unclear. V was clipped by 4 bases and J by 8 bases, with 8 bases between them. The CDR3 loop spans 12 amino acids. Looked up from germline, CDR1 is SGHTA and CDR2 is FQGNSA. CDR3 region: CASSSEGEKLFF. CDR3 nucleotides: TGTGCCAGCAGCTCTGAAGGGGAAAAACTGTTTTTT.

The V gene is TRBV28, the J gene TRBJ2-3; the match to TRBD2 covers 13 bases. The CDR3 runs to 16 residues. Trimming took 8 bases from V and 1 from J; bases not matched to a gene: 6. The germline CDR1 and CDR2 sequences are MDHEN and SYDVKM. CDR3 sequence: CASGTSGVPGTDTQYF. The CDR3 nucleotides are TGTGCCAGCGGGACTAGCGGGGTCCCAGGCACAGATACGCAGTATTTT.